Below are 8 T cell receptor beta chains sequenced from a single sample in a study of blood T cell repertoires in COVID-19. Generated by immunoSEQ multiplex PCR, the TCRdb table keeps only in-frame clones and is missing some. The table records 200,000 to 250,000 clones, around 90% of them present only once. The sequencing input was PBMCs or T cells enriched from blood (not recorded which). These receptor sequences come from a man aged 25-40 years who had recovered from COVID-19.

In its sample, this clone was seen a few times. V is TRBV5-4 and J is TRBJ1-4, with TRBD1 identical over 9 bases. CDR1 SGHNT and CDR2 YYREEE come from the germline V gene (reference sequence). V shed 5 bases and J 8 bases; nucleotides not matched to a gene: 13. This CDR3 is built from 16 residues. As DNA, the CDR3 is TGTGCCAGCAGTCAAAGGATCGGGACAGGGAGCGAAAAACTGTTTTTT. This sequence encodes CASSQRIGTGSEKLFF.

The chain links TRBV10-3 to TRBJ2-7, with TRBD1 matching 9 bases. The CDR3 extends over 15 amino acids. Germline V gene sequence: CDR1 ENHRY, CDR2 SYGVKD. V lost 0 bases to trimming and J lost 3 bases; unmatched junction nucleotides: 3. The CDR3 sequence is CAISESRTGVYEQYF. Written as DNA, the CDR3 is TGTGCCATCAGTGAGTCTAGGACAGGGGTCTACGAGCAGTACTTC.

The sample holds one count of this clone. V is TRBV2 and J is TRBJ1-1, with D possibly being TRBD1 (6 bases). V was pared by 8 bases and J by 5 bases, with 18 bases between. Germline V gene sequence: CDR1 SNHLY, CDR2 FYNNEI. The CDR3 has 14 amino acids. The CDR3 spells CASFDQGRLTEAFF. Written as DNA, the CDR3 is TGTGCCAGCTTTGATCAGGGGCGCCTAACTGAAGCTTTCTTT.

The CDR3 DNA reads TGCGCCAGCAGCTCCCACCCCGGGACAACTGAAGCTTTCTTT. Amino acids: CASSSHPGTTEAFF. The chain recombines TRBV5-1 with TRBJ1-1; D is perhaps TRBD1 (6 bases). The CDR3 has 14 residues. From germline, CDR1 is SGHRS and CDR2 YFSETQ. Trimming stripped 3 bases from V and 5 bases from J, with 14 bases between.

This sequence joins TRBV30 and TRBJ2-1; no reliable D call. This CDR3 comprises 12 residues. Looked up from germline, CDR1 is GTSNPN and CDR2 is SVGIG (reference sequence). The ends were cut back, 0 bases at V and 16 bases at J, with 16 bases in the middle. The CDR3 DNA follows: TGTGCCTGGAGTGTGGATGCTAGGTCCCAATTCTTC. Translating gives CAWSVDARSQFF.

The V call is TRBV4-3, the J call TRBJ1-1; TRBD1 might be the D (6 bases). From germline, CDR1 is LGHNA and CDR2 YSLEER. CDR3 size: 19 residues. Trimming pared 4 bases from V and 2 bases from J, leaving 26 bases between. The CDR3, as DNA: TGCGCCAGCAGCCGGATTATAACTTGGGGGGGGGCTGATAACACTGAAGCTTTCTTT. Its protein product is CASSRIITWGGADNTEAFF.

CDR3 in amino acids: CASRRGLAGVYEQFF. For the CDR3, the DNA is TGTGCCAGCAGGCGGGGACTAGCGGGAGTTTATGAGCAGTTCTTC. V and J are TRBV6-5 and TRBJ2-1, with 14 bases identical to TRBD2. V was pared by 6 bases and J by 8 bases, with 6 bases of the junction left unmatched. The CDR3 totals 15 residues. The germline gives CDR1 MNHEY, CDR2 SVGAGI.

V usage is TRBV5-1 and J usage is TRBJ1-1; maybe TRBD1 (6 bases). There are 15 residues in the CDR3. V was shortened by 1 base and J by 1 base, with 11 bases between the two germline ends. Germline CDR1 is SGHRS and CDR2 is YFSETQ. The CDR3 sequence: CASSLTGTANTEAFF. The CDR3 DNA follows: TGCGCCAGCAGCTTGACAGGGACGGCGAACACTGAAGCTTTCTTT.